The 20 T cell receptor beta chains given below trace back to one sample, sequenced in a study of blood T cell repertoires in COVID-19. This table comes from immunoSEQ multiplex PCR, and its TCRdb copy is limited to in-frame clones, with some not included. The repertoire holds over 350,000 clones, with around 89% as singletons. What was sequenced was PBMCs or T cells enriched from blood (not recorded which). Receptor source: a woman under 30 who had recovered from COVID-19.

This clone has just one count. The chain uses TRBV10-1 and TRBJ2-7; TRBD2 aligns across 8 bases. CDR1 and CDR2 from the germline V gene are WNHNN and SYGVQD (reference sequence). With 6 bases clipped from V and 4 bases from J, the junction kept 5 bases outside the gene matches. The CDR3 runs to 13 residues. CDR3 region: CASSPAGVYEQYF. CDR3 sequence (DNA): TGCGCCAGCAGCCCAGCGGGGGTTTACGAGCAGTACTTC.

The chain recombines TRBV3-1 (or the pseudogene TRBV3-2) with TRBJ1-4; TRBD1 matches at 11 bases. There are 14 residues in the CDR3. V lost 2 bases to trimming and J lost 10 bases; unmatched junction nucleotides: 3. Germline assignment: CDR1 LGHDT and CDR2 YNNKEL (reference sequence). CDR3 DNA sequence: TGTGCCAGCAGCCAACCTGGGACAGGGGGAAAACTGTTTTTT. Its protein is CASSQPGTGGKLFF.

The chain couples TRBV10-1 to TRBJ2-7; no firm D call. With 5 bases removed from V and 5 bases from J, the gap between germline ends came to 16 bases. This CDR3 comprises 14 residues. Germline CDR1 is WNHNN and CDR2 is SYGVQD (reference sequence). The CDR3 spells CASSNRVLRNEQYF. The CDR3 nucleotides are TGCGCCAGCAGTAACCGGGTTTTAAGGAACGAGCAGTACTTC.

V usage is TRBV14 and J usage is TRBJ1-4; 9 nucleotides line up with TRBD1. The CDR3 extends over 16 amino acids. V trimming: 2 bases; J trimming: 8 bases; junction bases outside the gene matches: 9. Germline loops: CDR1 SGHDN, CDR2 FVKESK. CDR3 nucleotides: TGTGCCAGCAGCCAAAGATCGGGACAGGGAGGAGAAAAACTGTTTTTT. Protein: CASSQRSGQGGEKLFF.

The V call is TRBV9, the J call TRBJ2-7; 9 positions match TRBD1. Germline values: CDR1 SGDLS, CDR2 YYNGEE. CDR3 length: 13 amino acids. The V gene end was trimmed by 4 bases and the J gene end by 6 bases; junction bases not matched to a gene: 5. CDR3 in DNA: TGTGCCAGCAGCTCCGGGACAGGGTCCGAGCAGTACTTC. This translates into CASSSGTGSEQYF. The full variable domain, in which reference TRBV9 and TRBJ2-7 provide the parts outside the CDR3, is DSGVTQTPKHLITATGQRVTLRCSPRSGDLSVYWYQQSLDQGLQFLIQYYNGEERAKGNILERFSAQQFPDLHSELNLSSLELGDSALYFCASSSGTGSEQYFGPGTRLTVT.

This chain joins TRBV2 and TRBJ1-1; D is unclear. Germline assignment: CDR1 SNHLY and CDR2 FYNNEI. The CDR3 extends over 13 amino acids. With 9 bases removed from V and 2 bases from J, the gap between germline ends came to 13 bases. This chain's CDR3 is CARNSGKNTEAFF. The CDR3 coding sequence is TGTGCCAGGAATTCAGGTAAAAACACTGAAGCTTTCTTT.

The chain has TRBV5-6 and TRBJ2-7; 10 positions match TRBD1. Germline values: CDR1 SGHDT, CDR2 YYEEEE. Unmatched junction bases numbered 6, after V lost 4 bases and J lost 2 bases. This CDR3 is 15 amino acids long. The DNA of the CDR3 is TGTGCCAGCAGCCCAGGGACAGGGGTACCCTACGAGCAGTACTTC. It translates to CASSPGTGVPYEQYF.

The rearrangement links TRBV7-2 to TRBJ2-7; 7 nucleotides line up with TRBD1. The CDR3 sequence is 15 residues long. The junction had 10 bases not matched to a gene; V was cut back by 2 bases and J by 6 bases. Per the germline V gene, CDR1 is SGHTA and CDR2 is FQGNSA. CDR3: CASSLKVDRVAEQYF. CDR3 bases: TGTGCCAGCAGCTTAAAGGTCGACAGGGTGGCCGAGCAGTACTTC.

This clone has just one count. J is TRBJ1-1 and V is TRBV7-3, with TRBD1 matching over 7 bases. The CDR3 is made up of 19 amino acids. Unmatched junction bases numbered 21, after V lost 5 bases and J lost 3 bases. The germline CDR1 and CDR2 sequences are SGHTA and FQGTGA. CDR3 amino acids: CASSSSRRRDRPADTEAFF. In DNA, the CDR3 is TGTGCCAGCAGCAGCTCCCGACGCCGGGACAGACCCGCGGACACTGAAGCTTTCTTT.

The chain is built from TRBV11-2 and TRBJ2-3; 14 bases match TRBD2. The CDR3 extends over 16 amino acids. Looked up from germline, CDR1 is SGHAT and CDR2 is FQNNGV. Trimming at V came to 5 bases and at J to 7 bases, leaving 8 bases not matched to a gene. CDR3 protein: CASSQHGLAGGYTQYF. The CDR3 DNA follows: TGTGCCAGCAGCCAGCATGGACTAGCGGGGGGATATACGCAGTATTTT.

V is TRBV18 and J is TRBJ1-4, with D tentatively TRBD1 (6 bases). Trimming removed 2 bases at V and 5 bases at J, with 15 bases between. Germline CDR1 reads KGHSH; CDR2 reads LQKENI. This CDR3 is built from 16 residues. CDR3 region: CASSPEVQGSNEKLFF. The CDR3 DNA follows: TGTGCCAGCTCACCAGAAGTTCAGGGGTCGAATGAAAAACTGTTTTTT.

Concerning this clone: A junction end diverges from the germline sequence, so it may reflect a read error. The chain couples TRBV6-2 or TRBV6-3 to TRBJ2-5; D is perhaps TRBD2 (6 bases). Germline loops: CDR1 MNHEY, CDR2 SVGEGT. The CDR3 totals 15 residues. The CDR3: CASSDSWDYQETQYF. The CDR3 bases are TGTGCCAGCAGTGACTCCTGGGACTACCAAGAGACCCAGTACTTC.

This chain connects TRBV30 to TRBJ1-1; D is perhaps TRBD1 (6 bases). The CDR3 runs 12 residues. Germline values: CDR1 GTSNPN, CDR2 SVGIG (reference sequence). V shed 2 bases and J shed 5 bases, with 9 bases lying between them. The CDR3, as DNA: TGTGCCTGGAGTTGGACAGAAACTGAAGCTTTCTTT. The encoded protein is CAWSWTETEAFF.

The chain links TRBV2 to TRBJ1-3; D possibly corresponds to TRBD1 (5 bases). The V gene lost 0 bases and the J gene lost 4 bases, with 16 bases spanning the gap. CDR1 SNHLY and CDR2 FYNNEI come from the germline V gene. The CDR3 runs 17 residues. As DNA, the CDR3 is TGTGCCAGCAGTGAAGCAGCCCAGGGTTTCGCCGGAAACACCATATATTTT. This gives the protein CASSEAAQGFAGNTIYF.

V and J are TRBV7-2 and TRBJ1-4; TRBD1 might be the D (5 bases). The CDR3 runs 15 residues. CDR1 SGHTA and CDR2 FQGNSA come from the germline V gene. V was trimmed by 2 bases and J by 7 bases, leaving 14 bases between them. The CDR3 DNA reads TGTGCCAGCAGCTTACAGGGTAGGGTTGGTGAAAAACTGTTTTTT. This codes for CASSLQGRVGEKLFF.

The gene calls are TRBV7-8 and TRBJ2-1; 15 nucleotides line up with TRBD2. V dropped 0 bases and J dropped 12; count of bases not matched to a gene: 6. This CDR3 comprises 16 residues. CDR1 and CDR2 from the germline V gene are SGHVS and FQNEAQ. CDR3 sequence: CASSLAGLAGGSGQFF. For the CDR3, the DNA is TGTGCCAGCAGCTTAGCTGGACTAGCGGGGGGGTCTGGGCAGTTCTTC. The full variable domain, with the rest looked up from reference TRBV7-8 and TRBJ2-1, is GAGVSQSPRYKVAKRGQDVALRCDPISGHVSLFWYQQALGQGPEFLTYFQNEAQLDKSGLPSDRFFAERPEGSVSTLKIQRTQQEDSAVYLCASSLAGLAGGSGQFFGPGTRLTVL.

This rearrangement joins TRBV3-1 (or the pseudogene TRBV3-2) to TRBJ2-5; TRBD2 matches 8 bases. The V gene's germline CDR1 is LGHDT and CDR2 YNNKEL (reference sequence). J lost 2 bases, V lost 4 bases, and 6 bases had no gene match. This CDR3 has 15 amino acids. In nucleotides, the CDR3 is TGTGCCAGCAGCCCCCAGCGGGGGTTGCAAGAGACCCAGTACTTC. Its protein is CASSPQRGLQETQYF.

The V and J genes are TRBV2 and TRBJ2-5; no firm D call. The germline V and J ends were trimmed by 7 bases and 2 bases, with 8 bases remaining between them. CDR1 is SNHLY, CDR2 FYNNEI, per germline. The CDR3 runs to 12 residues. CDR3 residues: CASKPTQETQYF. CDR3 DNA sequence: TGTGCCAGCAAGCCGACACAAGAGACCCAGTACTTC. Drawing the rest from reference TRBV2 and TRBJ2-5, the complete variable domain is EPEVTQTPSHQVTQMGQEVILRCVPISNHLYFYWYRQILGQKVEFLVSFYNNEISEKSEIFDDQFSVERPDGSNFTLKIRSTKLEDSAMYFCASKPTQETQYFGPGTRLLVL.

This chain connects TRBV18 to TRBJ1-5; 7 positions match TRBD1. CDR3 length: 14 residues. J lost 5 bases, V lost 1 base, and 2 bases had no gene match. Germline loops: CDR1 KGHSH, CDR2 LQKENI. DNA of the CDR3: TGTGCCAGCTCACCACGACAGGGTGATCAGCCCCAGCATTTT. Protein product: CASSPRQGDQPQHF.

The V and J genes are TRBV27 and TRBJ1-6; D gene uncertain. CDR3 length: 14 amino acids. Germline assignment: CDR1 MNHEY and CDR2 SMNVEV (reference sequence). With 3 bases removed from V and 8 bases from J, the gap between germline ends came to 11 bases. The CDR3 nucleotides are TGTGCCAGCAGTTTGCTGGGCAGAGATTCACCCCTCCACTTT. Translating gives CASSLLGRDSPLHF.